Below, 18 T cell receptor beta chains from the same sample are listed, as sequenced in a study of CD8 T cells in ankylosing spondylitis. TCRdb re-derived calls from the 5' RACE reads in MiXCR, one entry per CDR3 protein. The data show about 300,000 distinct CDR3 sequences, under 25% seen once. Material for sequencing was blood, either unsorted or a sorted T cell fraction (not recorded which). The receptors come from a female donor with ankylosing spondylitis or in good health (not recorded which).

V usage is TRBV5-6 and J usage is TRBJ2-1, with D possibly matching TRBD2 (5 bases). The CDR3 sequence is 14 residues long. Germline CDR1 and CDR2: SGHDT and YYEEEE. Trimming shortened V by 6 bases and J by 2 bases, and 12 bases separated the two germline ends. This chain's CDR3 is CASILAGAYNEQFF. As DNA, the CDR3 is TGTGCCAGCATTCTAGCCGGGGCCTACAATGAGCAGTTCTTC.

This clonotype appeared a few times. The gene calls are TRBV12-3 or TRBV12-4 and TRBJ2-7; 7 bases are a match to TRBD2. J lost 5 bases, V lost 1 base, and 11 bases had no gene match. This CDR3 is 16 amino acids long. For the CDR3, the DNA is TGTGCCAGCAGTTTAGGGAGAGGGAGGGCCGCAGACGAGCAGTACTTC. Translating gives CASSLGRGRAADEQYF.

This clonotype came up a few times. The chain carries TRBV20-1 and TRBJ2-3; the D is unclear. Trimming pared 3 bases from V and 6 bases from J, leaving 4 bases between. Germline CDR1 DFQATT, CDR2 SNEGSKA (reference sequence). The CDR3 runs to 10 residues. Here the CDR3 reads CSASLDTQYF. The CDR3 DNA reads as TGCAGTGCTAGCCTGGATACGCAGTATTTT.

Regarding this clonotype: Germline is not matched at one junction end, which may reflect a read error. The rearrangement uses TRBV7-2 and TRBJ2-7, with D tentatively TRBD1 (6 bases). The CDR3 runs 14 residues. Germline CDR1 SGHTA, CDR2 FQGNSA. CDR3 bases: TGTGCCAGCAGCTTATCCGGACAGTCCCACGAGCATTACTTC. Its protein is CASSLSGQSHEHYF. The complete variable domain, with remaining parts taken from reference TRBV7-2 and TRBJ2-7, reads GAGVSQSPSNKVTEKGKDVELRCDPISGHTALYWYRQSLGQGLEFLIYFQGNSAPDKSGLPSDRFSAERTGGSVSTLTIQRTQQEDSAVYLCASSLSGQSHEHYFGPGTRLTVT.

The CDR3 bases are TGTGCCAGCAGCTTAGAAGCGGGAGCTTACAATGAGCAGTTCTTC. This gives the protein CASSLEAGAYNEQFF. This sequence joins TRBV7-3 and TRBJ2-1; 8 bases align to TRBD2. The junction had 4 bases not matched to a gene; V was cut back by 2 bases and J by 4 bases. In germline, CDR1 is SGHTA, CDR2 FQGTGA. CDR3 length equals 15 residues.

This clonotype occurred a few times. The rearrangement joins TRBV20-1 to TRBJ2-2; TRBD2 agrees at 10 bases. J gave up 2 bases and V 3 bases, and 3 bases lay outside the gene matches. The CDR3 is 15 residues long. Germline V gene data show CDR1 as DFQATT and CDR2 as SNEGSKA (reference sequence). CDR3 in DNA: TGCAGTGCTAGGTCTAGCGGGGGAAACACCGGGGAGCTGTTTTTT. This gives the protein CSARSSGGNTGELFF.

The chain is built from TRBV15 and TRBJ1-5; 9 nucleotides agree with TRBD1. The CDR3 covers 17 residues. J lost 2 bases, V lost 5 bases, and 10 bases had no gene match. CDR1 and CDR2 (germline): LNHNV, YYDKDF (reference sequence). This CDR3 is CATSEGYRGQGNQPQHF. CDR3 DNA sequence: TGTGCCACCAGCGAAGGATACAGGGGGCAAGGCAATCAGCCCCAGCATTTT.

The V call is TRBV12-3 or TRBV12-4, the J call TRBJ2-3; TRBD2 matches at 7 bases. Trimming removed 6 bases from V and 4 bases from J; junction bases left unmatched: 10. The CDR3 is 15 amino acids. CDR3 DNA: TGTGCCAGCAGCCCTGATGGCGGGAGAGCAGATACGCAGTATTTT. This encodes CASSPDGGRADTQYF.

This clonotype has a handful of counts. This chain links TRBV20-1 with TRBJ2-7; TRBD2 matches at 9 bases. The CDR3 loop spans 14 amino acids. Germline trimming cut 3 bases from V and 4 bases from J; bases unmatched to any gene: 7. CDR1 and CDR2 from the germline V gene are DFQATT and SNEGSKA (reference sequence). DNA of the CDR3: TGCAGTGCTAGCGTTAGCGGGAGAGGGTACGAGCAGTACTTC. Translating gives CSASVSGRGYEQYF.

This clonotype came up a few times. The rearrangement uses TRBV3-1 and TRBJ1-1; the match to TRBD1 covers 10 bases. CDR1 and CDR2 from the germline V gene are LGHDT and YNNKEL (reference sequence). The CDR3 contains 15 residues. V lost 2 bases and J lost 7; bases outside the gene matches: 7. The CDR3 region has the DNA TGTGCCAGCAGCCAACACCCCGGACAGGGGGTTGAAGCTTTCTTT. Residues: CASSQHPGQGVEAFF.

This clonotype was counted many times. This chain links TRBV7-6 with TRBJ2-1, with 10 bases that match TRBD2. Looked up from germline, CDR1 is SGHVS and CDR2 is FNYEAQ. The CDR3 loop spans 15 amino acids. The V segment lost 0 bases and the J segment 9 bases; nucleotides outside the gene matches: 5. CDR3 sequence reads: CASSLAASGSGEQFF. The CDR3, as DNA: TGTGCCAGCAGCTTAGCCGCTAGCGGGAGTGGTGAGCAGTTCTTC.

This chain joins TRBV6-1 and TRBJ1-2; 9 bases line up with TRBD1. The CDR3 loop spans 14 amino acids. The germline V gene has CDR1 MNHNS and CDR2 SASEGT. V lost 5 bases, J lost 7 bases, and 8 bases stayed unmatched. CDR3 region: CASSPLTGGGGYTF. CDR3 bases: TGTGCCAGCAGTCCTCTTACAGGGGGCGGTGGCTACACCTTC.

Many counts were recorded for this clonotype. V usage is TRBV4-3 and J usage is TRBJ2-1; TRBD1 agrees at 8 bases. CDR1 and CDR2 from the germline V gene are LGHNA and YSLEER. The CDR3 totals 16 residues. V trimming: 3 bases; J trimming: 7 bases; junction bases outside the gene matches: 11. The CDR3 region has the DNA TGCGCCAGCAGCCACGCGGACAGGGTTATTAGGAATGAGCAGTTCTTC. Its translation: CASSHADRVIRNEQFF.

This clonotype was detected ten times or more. This chain connects TRBV24-1 to TRBJ2-1; D unresolved. Germline values: CDR1 KGHDR, CDR2 SFDVKD. The CDR3 length is 13 residues. V was clipped by 2 bases and J by 10 bases, with 11 bases between them. The CDR3 DNA sequence: TGTGCCACCAGTGATTCGTGGACGGTCGAGCAGTTCTTC. Its protein product is CATSDSWTVEQFF.

This clonotype has ten or more counts. The V call is TRBV5-1, the J call TRBJ2-3; D ambiguous. This CDR3 region has 12 residues. Trimming cost V 5 bases and J 0 bases, with 4 bases left between them. The germline V gene encodes CDR1 SGHRS and CDR2 YFSETQ. In DNA form, the CDR3 reads TGCGCCAGCAGACAGAGCACAGATACGCAGTATTTT. Protein sequence: CASRQSTDTQYF.

There are a few counts of this clonotype. V and J are TRBV4-3 and TRBJ1-1; possible D gene TRBD1, 5 bases. CDR1 LGHNA and CDR2 YSLEER come from the germline V gene. The length of the CDR3 is 14 residues. The V end was cut by 5 bases, the J end by 8 bases, with 18 bases between. The CDR3 loop is CASSKALGPAEAFF. The CDR3 DNA is TGCGCCAGCAGCAAGGCCCTGGGACCCGCGGAAGCTTTCTTT.

J is TRBJ1-2 and V is TRBV7-2; D may be TRBD1 (6 bases). Trimming left V 2 bases short and J 8 bases short, with 12 bases between. CDR1 SGHTA and CDR2 FQGNSA come from the germline V gene. This CDR3 has 13 residues. CDR3 sequence reads: CASSLTLQGGYTF. Written as DNA, the CDR3 is TGTGCCAGCAGCTTAACCCTACAGGGAGGCTACACCTTC. Drawing the rest from reference TRBV7-2 and TRBJ1-2, the complete variable domain is GAGVSQSPSNKVTEKGKDVELRCDPISGHTALYWYRQSLGQGLEFLIYFQGNSAPDKSGLPSDRFSAERTGGSVSTLTIQRTQQEDSAVYLCASSLTLQGGYTFGSGTRLTVV.

This clonotype was counted between two and nine times. The chain uses TRBV12-3 or TRBV12-4 and TRBJ2-3; D gene uncertain. The CDR3 loop spans 17 amino acids. V lost 3 bases and J 8 bases, leaving 24 bases between the germline ends. CDR3 sequence reads: CASSFPRANSASGTQYF. The CDR3 DNA sequence: TGTGCCAGCAGTTTCCCCCGGGCCAACTCGGCGTCGGGTACGCAGTATTTT.